The source of this T cell receptor (beta chain) is a study of blood T cell repertoires in COVID-19. Across the whole study: The study drew acute and convalescent COVID-19 samples from the United States, Italy and Spain. In each case, the material was cDNA or gDNA derived from T cells, B-cell-depleted T cells, or PBMCs.

Only in-frame clones appear in the TCRdb table, and some are missing; sequencing was by immunoSEQ multiplex PCR. This table holds approximately 100,000 clones, approximately 83% found once. The CDR3 covers 16 residues. The germline gives CDR1 LGHDT, CDR2 YNNKEL (reference sequence). With 4 bases clipped from V and 8 bases from J, the junction kept 6 bases outside the gene matches. The chain has TRBV3-1 (or the pseudogene TRBV3-2) and TRBJ2-1, with 15 bases lining up with TRBD2. This receptor was obtained from a man in his 60s with acute or convalescent COVID-19. Sequenced: peripheral blood. For the CDR3, the DNA is TGTGCCAGCAGCCCGCGGACTAGCGGGGGGGCCGATGAGCAGTTCTTC. It translates to CASSPRTSGGADEQFF.